This T cell receptor beta chain emerged from a study of T-cell reconstitution after alpha-beta-depleted transplantation in children. Germline CDR1 and CDR2: SEHNR and FQNEAQ (reference sequence). V lost 6 bases and J lost 4, with 3 bases in between. This CDR3 spans 10 amino acids. This clonotype was observed a few times. During its preparation, the TCRbeta library received unique molecular identifiers. TCRdb re-derived calls from the PCR reads in MiXCR, one entry per CDR3 protein. The sample has more than 300,000 distinct CDR3 sequences, 16% seen once. This receptor was taken from a male patient between 2 and 10 years old who had a stem cell transplant for acute lymphoblastic leukemia, so the T cells may come from the graft donor. The rearrangement uses TRBV7-9 and TRBJ1-1; D call uncertain. Source: PBMCs, mostly from graft donor cells, taken 360 days after TCRalphabeta/CD19-depleted stem cell transplant. CDR3: CASSGTEAFF. CDR3 in DNA: TGTGCCAGCAGTGGCACTGAAGCTTTCTTT.